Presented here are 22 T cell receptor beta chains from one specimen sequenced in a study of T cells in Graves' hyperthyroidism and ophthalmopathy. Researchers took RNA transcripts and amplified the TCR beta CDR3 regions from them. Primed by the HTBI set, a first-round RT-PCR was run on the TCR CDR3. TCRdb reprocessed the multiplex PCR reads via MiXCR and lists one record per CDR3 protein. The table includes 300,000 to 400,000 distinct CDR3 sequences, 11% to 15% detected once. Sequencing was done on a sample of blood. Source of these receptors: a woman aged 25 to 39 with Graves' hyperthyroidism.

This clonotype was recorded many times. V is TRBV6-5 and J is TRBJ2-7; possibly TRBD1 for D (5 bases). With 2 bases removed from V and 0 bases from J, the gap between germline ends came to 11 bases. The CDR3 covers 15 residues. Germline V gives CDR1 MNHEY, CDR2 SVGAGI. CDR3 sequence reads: CASSYDRSSSYEQYF. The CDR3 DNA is TGTGCCAGCAGTTACGACAGATCGAGCTCCTACGAGCAGTACTTC.

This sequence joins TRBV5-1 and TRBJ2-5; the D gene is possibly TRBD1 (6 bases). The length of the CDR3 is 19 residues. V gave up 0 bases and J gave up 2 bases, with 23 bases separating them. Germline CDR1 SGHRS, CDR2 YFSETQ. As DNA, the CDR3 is TGCGCCAGCAGCTTGGGCCCGGGGCGCGTCAAGGGGGAACAAGAGACCCAGTACTTC. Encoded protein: CASSLGPGRVKGEQETQYF.

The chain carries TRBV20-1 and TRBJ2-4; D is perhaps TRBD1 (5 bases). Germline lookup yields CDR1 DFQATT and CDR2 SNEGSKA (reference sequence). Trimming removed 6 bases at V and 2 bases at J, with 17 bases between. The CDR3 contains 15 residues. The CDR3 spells CSAGEPGITKNIQYF. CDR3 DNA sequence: TGCAGTGCGGGCGAACCAGGGATTACCAAAAACATTCAGTACTTC.

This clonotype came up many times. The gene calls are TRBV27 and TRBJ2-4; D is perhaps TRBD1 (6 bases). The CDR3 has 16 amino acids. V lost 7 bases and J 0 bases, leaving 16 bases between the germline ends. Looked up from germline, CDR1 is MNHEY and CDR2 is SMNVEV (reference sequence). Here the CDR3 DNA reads TGTGCCAGCAAGAGAGGGGGTCTCCTAGCCAAAAACATTCAGTACTTC. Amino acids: CASKRGGLLAKNIQYF.

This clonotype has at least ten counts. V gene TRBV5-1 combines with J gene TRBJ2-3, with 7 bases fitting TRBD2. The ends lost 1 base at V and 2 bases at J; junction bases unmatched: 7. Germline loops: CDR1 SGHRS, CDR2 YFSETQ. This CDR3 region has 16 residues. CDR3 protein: CASSLLAEGFTDTQYF. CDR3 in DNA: TGCGCCAGCAGCTTGCTAGCGGAGGGATTCACAGATACGCAGTATTTT. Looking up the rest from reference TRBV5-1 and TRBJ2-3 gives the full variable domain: KAGVTQTPRYLIKTRGQQVTLSCSPISGHRSVSWYQQTPGQGLQFLFEYFSETQRNKGNFPGRFSGRQFSNSRSEMNVSTLELGDSALYLCASSLLAEGFTDTQYFGPGTRLTVL.

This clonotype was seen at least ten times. CDR3: CASSQTSGPVGSAQHF. The CDR3 DNA follows: TGTGCCAGCAGCCAAACATCCGGGCCGGTGGGGTCGGCCCAGCATTTT. The chain uses TRBV28 and TRBJ1-5, with D hard to call. This CDR3 comprises 16 residues. The germline V and J ends were trimmed by 6 bases and 11 bases, with 26 bases remaining between them. Germline CDR1 is MDHEN and CDR2 is SYDVKM.

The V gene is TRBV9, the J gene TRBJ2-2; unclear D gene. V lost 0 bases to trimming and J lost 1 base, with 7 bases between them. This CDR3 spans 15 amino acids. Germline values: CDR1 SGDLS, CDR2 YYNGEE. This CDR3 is CASSVVSGNTGELFF. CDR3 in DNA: TGTGCCAGCAGCGTAGTTTCCGGGAACACCGGGGAGCTGTTTTTT.

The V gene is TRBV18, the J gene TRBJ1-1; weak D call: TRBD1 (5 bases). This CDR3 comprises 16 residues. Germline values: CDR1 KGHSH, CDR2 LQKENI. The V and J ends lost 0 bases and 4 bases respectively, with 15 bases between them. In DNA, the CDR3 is TGTGCCAGCTCACCACCGGGGGGAAACCCAGTCACTGAAGCTTTCTTT. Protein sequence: CASSPPGGNPVTEAFF.

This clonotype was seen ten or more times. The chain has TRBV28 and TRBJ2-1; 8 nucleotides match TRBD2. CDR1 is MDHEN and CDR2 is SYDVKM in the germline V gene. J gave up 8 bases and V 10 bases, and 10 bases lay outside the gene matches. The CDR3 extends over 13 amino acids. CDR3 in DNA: TGTGCCATACGCCAAGCGGGAGATGATGAGCAGTTCTTC. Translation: CAIRQAGDDEQFF.

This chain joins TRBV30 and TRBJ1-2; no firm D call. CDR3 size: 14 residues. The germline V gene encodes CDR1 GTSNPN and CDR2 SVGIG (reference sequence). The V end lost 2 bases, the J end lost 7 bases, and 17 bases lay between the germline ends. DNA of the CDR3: TGTGCCTGGAGTCCGACAAGTCCTCAGCTTGGCTACACCTTC. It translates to CAWSPTSPQLGYTF.

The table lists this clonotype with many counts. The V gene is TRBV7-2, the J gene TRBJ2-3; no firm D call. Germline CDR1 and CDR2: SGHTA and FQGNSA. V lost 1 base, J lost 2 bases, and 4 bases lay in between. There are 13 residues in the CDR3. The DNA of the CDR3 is TGTGCCAGCAGCTTAGACCCCACAGATACGCAGTATTTT. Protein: CASSLDPTDTQYF.

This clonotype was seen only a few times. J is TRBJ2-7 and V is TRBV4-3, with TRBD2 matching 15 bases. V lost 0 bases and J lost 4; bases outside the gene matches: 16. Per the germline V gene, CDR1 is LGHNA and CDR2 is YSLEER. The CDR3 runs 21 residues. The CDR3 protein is CASSQDRYRTSGRARIYEQYF. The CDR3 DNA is TGCGCCAGCAGCCAAGATCGTTACCGGACTAGCGGGAGGGCCAGGATTTACGAGCAGTACTTC.

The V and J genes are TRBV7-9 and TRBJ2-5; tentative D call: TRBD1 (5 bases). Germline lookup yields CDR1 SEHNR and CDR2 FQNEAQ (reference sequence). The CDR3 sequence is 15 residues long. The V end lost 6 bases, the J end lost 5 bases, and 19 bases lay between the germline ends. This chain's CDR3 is CASRDDSNVGETQYF. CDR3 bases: TGTGCCAGCAGAGACGACAGTAATGTTGGGGAGACCCAGTACTTC.

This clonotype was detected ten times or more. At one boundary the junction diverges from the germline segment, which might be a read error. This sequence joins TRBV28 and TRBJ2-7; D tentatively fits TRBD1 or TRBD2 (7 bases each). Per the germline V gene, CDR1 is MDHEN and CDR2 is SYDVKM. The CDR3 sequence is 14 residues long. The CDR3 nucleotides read TGTGCCAGCAGTACCAGGGGGGGCTCCAACGAGCAGTACTTC. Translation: CASSTRGGSNEQYF.

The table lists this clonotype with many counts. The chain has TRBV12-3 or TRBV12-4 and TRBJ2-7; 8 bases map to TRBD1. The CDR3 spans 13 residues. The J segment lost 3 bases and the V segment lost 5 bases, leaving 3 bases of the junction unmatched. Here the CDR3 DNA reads TGTGCCAGCAGTGACAGGGGTCACTACGAGCAGTACTTC. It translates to CASSDRGHYEQYF.

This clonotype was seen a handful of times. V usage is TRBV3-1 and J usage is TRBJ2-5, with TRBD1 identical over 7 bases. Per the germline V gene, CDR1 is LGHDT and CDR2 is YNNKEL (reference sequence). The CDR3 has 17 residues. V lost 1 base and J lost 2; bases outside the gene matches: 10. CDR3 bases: TGTGCCAGCAGCCAAGCTAGGGGGCGCCGCGGACAAGAGACCCAGTACTTC. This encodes CASSQARGRRGQETQYF.

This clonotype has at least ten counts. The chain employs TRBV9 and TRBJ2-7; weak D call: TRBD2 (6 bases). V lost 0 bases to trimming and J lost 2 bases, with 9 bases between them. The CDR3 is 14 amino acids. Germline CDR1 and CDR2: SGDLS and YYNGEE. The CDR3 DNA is TGTGCCAGCAGCGTAGCGGGAGTCGCCTACGAGCAGTACTTC. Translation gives CASSVAGVAYEQYF.

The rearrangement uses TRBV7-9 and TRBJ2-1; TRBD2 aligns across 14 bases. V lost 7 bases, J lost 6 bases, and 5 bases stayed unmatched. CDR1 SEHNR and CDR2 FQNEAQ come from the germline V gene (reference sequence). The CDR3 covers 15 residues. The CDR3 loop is CASKGTSGSGNEQFF. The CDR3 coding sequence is TGTGCCAGCAAAGGGACTAGCGGGAGTGGCAATGAGCAGTTCTTC.

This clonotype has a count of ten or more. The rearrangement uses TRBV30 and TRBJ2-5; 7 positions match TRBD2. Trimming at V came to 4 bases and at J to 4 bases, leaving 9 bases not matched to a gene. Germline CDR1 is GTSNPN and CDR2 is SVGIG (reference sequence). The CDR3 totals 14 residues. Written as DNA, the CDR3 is TGTGCCTGGACGGTCGGGAGGTCGGGAGAGACCCAGTACTTC. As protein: CAWTVGRSGETQYF.

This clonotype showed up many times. CDR3 residues: CSARMGPPHGYTF. In DNA, the CDR3 is TGCAGTGCTAGAATGGGGCCACCCCATGGCTACACCTTC. The chain employs TRBV20-1 and TRBJ1-2, with D tentatively TRBD1 (5 bases). Trimming left V 2 bases short and J 6 bases short, with 13 bases between. The germline gives CDR1 DFQATT, CDR2 SNEGSKA (reference sequence). The CDR3 runs to 13 residues.

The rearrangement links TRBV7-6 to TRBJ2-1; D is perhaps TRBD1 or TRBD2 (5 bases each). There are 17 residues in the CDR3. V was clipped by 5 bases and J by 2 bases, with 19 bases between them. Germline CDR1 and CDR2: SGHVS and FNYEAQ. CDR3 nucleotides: TGTGCCAGCAGCCCCTCCCTTGGGACCCTTACCTACAATGAGCAGTTCTTC. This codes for CASSPSLGTLTYNEQFF.

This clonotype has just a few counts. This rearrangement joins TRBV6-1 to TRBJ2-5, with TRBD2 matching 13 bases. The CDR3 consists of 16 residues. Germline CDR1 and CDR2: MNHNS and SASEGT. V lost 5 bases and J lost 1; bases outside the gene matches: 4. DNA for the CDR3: TGTGCCAGCAGTACCGGGACTAGCGGGATCCAAGAGACCCAGTACTTC. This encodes CASSTGTSGIQETQYF.